This is a list of T cell receptor beta chains from one sample in a study of cytomegalovirus exposure and HLA in healthy donors. The table came from immunoSEQ multiplex PCR; TCRdb's copy has only in-frame clones and leaves some out. The table includes some 140,000 clones, roughly 83% detected once. The sample comprised PBMCs. Every receptor here comes from a female donor in good health and CMV-seronegative. Each CDR3 is given with its conserved first and last residue. A D gene is named only where the DNA matches it firmly. Some rows mark clone size as missing; the rest say once, few, many or name a class of expanded clone.

D gene: TRBD2; J gene: TRBJ2-3; clone size: once; V gene: TRBV18; CDR3 protein: CASSPTSESTDTQYF; CDR3 DNA: TGTGCCAGCTCACCGACTAGCGAGAGCACAGATACGCAGTATTTT
D gene: .; J gene: TRBJ2-7; clone size: .; V gene: TRBV5-1; CDR3 protein: CASSLASSATGHQQYF; CDR3 DNA: TGCGCCAGCAGCTTGGCTAGTTCTGCGACAGGTCACCAGCAGTACTTC
D gene: .; J gene: TRBJ2-5; clone size: .; V gene: TRBV27; CDR3 protein: CASSFGPVETQYF; CDR3 DNA: TGTGCCAGCAGTTTTGGGCCAGTAGAGACCCAGTACTTC
D gene: .; J gene: TRBJ1-5; clone size: .; V gene: TRBV10-2; CDR3 protein: CASWAPQPNQPQHF; CDR3 DNA: TGCGCCAGCTGGGCCCCCCAACCTAATCAGCCCCAGCATTTT
D gene: .; J gene: TRBJ2-7; clone size: .; V gene: TRBV4-3; CDR3 protein: CASSQGAEGQSYEQYF; CDR3 DNA: TGCGCCAGCAGCCAAGGGGCGGAGGGACAGAGCTACGAGCAGTACTTC
D gene: .; J gene: TRBJ2-7; clone size: .; V gene: TRBV6-5; CDR3 protein: CASSYSTEYEQYF; CDR3 DNA: TGTGCCAGCAGTTACTCTACGGAGTACGAGCAGTACTTC
D gene: .; J gene: TRBJ1-3; clone size: few; V gene: TRBV5-1; CDR3 protein: CASSPQSSGNTIYF; CDR3 DNA: TGCGCCAGCAGCCCACAAAGCTCTGGAAACACCATATATTTT
D gene: .; J gene: TRBJ1-1; clone size: .; V gene: TRBV7-3; CDR3 protein: CASSPMGQNTEAFF; CDR3 DNA: TGTGCCAGCAGCCCGATGGGACAGAACACTGAAGCTTTCTTT
D gene: TRBD1; J gene: TRBJ1-1; clone size: .; V gene: TRBV7-6; CDR3 protein: CASSISFRDRGMNTEAFF; CDR3 DNA: TGTGCCAGCAGCATTTCCTTCCGGGACAGGGGTATGAACACTGAAGCTTTCTTT
D gene: .; J gene: TRBJ1-1; clone size: few; V gene: TRBV5-1; CDR3 protein: CASSLQGGTEAFF; CDR3 DNA: TGCGCCAGCAGCTTACAAGGGGGCACTGAAGCTTTCTTT
D gene: TRBD2; J gene: TRBJ2-3; clone size: .; V gene: TRBV9; CDR3 protein: CASSQTSGGADTQYF; CDR3 DNA: TGTGCCAGCAGCCAGACTAGCGGGGGGGCGGATACGCAGTATTTT
D gene: .; J gene: TRBJ1-5; clone size: .; V gene: TRBV14; CDR3 protein: CASSQDRSASNQPQHF; CDR3 DNA: TGTGCCAGCAGCCAAGATCGGAGCGCTAGCAATCAGCCCCAGCATTTT
D gene: TRBD1; J gene: TRBJ1-1; clone size: few; V gene: TRBV6-6; CDR3 protein: CASSQDRRRGTEAFF; CDR3 DNA: TGTGCCAGCAGTCAGGACAGGCGGAGGGGCACTGAAGCTTTCTTT
D gene: .; J gene: TRBJ2-1; clone size: few; V gene: TRBV4-3; CDR3 protein: CASSRLADSPLYNEQFF; CDR3 DNA: TGCGCCAGCAGCCGCCTTGCGGACTCCCCCCTCTACAATGAGCAGTTCTTC
D gene: .; J gene: TRBJ2-5; clone size: .; V gene: TRBV7-2; CDR3 protein: CASSPLGPRGGQYF; CDR3 DNA: TGTGCCAGCAGCCCTTTGGGGCCGCGAGGGGGCCAGTACTTC
D gene: .; J gene: TRBJ2-7; clone size: .; V gene: TRBV10-1; CDR3 protein: CASSPGFGEQYF; CDR3 DNA: TGCGCCAGCAGCCCAGGGTTTGGCGAGCAGTACTTC
D gene: TRBD1; J gene: TRBJ1-5; clone size: .; V gene: TRBV11-2; CDR3 protein: CASSPDRGGQPQHF; CDR3 DNA: TGTGCCAGCAGCCCAGACAGGGGCGGTCAGCCCCAGCATTTT
D gene: TRBD1; J gene: TRBJ2-1; clone size: .; V gene: TRBV29-1; CDR3 protein: CSVGQSLGNEQFF; CDR3 DNA: TGCAGCGTGGGACAGTCCTTGGGGAATGAGCAGTTCTTC
D gene: .; J gene: TRBJ1-4; clone size: .; V gene: TRBV4-1; CDR3 protein: CASSQVGGGKNEKLFF; CDR3 DNA: TGCGCCAGCAGCCAAGTTGGGGGCGGTAAAAATGAAAAACTGTTTTTT
D gene: .; J gene: TRBJ1-2; clone size: .; V gene: TRBV6-5; CDR3 protein: CASSRERGGYGYTF; CDR3 DNA: TGTGCCAGCAGCAGAGAGAGGGGAGGCTATGGCTACACCTTC
D gene: .; J gene: TRBJ2-5; clone size: .; V gene: TRBV7-2; CDR3 protein: CASSLVWGVGETQYF; CDR3 DNA: TGTGCCAGCAGCTTAGTTTGGGGAGTGGGAGAGACCCAGTACTTC
D gene: .; J gene: TRBJ2-7; clone size: .; V gene: TRBV7-2; CDR3 protein: CASSYRLGEQYF; CDR3 DNA: TGTGCCAGCAGCTACAGACTAGGAGAGCAGTACTTC
D gene: TRBD1; J gene: TRBJ1-6; clone size: .; V gene: TRBV10-3; CDR3 protein: CAISEAPGGSSPLHF; CDR3 DNA: TGTGCCATCAGTGAGGCGCCAGGGGGCTCCTCACCCCTCCACTTT
D gene: .; J gene: TRBJ2-1; clone size: .; V gene: TRBV11-3; CDR3 protein: CASSLLSDSYNEQFF; CDR3 DNA: TGTGCCAGCAGCTTACTCTCAGATTCCTACAATGAGCAGTTCTTC
D gene: .; J gene: TRBJ2-5; clone size: .; V gene: TRBV27; CDR3 protein: CASSSDRLQGGIQETQYF; CDR3 DNA: TGTGCCAGCAGTTCAGACCGACTACAGGGGGGGATCCAAGAGACCCAGTACTTC